The T cell receptor beta chain described here comes from a study of shared clonotypes between healthy human individuals. This clone showed up just once. Its antigen is unknown. Trimming took 5 bases from V and 8 from J, leaving 21 bases between them. The CDR3 has 16 residues. Germline CDR1 and CDR2: LNHDA and SQIVND (reference sequence). Assay runs were performed at deep level. Over several immunoSEQ plates, each subset's genomic DNA was distributed in even portions. Generated by immunoSEQ multiplex PCR, the TCRdb table keeps only in-frame clones and is missing some. The table has around 1.9 million clones, 85% to 95% seen once. General observations from the study: The generation probabilities recorded for non-shared clonotypes fell below those of clonotypes shared by all four donors. Several donors showed sharing of about 4.7% of naive CD4 clonotypes.

CD8 cells classed as naive were CD45RO-negative and positively selected for CCR7, excluding terminally differentiated effector memory CD45RA+ cells. Sequenced: naive CD8+ T cells from PBMCs. V and J are TRBV19 and TRBJ1-4, with a possible D match to TRBD1 (6 bases). The TCR originated in a man aged 18 to 30 in good health. Some clones in this sample may be carry-over from other donors' samples. CDR3 region: CASSDRGQAAVEKLFF. The DNA of the CDR3 is TGTGCCAGTAGTGACCGGGGACAAGCTGCGGTAGAAAAACTGTTTTTT.